Each of the 27 T cell receptor beta chains below was sequenced from the same sample in a study of cytomegalovirus exposure and HLA in healthy donors. The protocol was immunoSEQ multiplex PCR, while the TCRdb copy is restricted to in-frame clones and leaves out a portion. Among roughly 120,000 clones listed, approximately 88% were seen once. Sequencing was done on a sample of PBMCs. These receptors were taken from a young woman in good health and CMV-seropositive.

The chain carries TRBV5-1 and TRBJ1-1, with D maybe TRBD1 (6 bases). The CDR3 is 13 residues long. Germline V lookup: CDR1 SGHRS, CDR2 YFSETQ. Trimming left V 4 bases short and J 5 bases short, with 12 bases between. CDR3 residues: CASSQQGWTEAFF. The CDR3 coding sequence is TGCGCCAGCAGCCAACAGGGCTGGACTGAAGCTTTCTTT.

V is TRBV9 and J is TRBJ2-5; 9 bases are a match to TRBD2. Germline V gene data show CDR1 as SGDLS and CDR2 as YYNGEE. V lost 0 bases and J lost 2; bases outside the gene matches: 5. The CDR3 length is 16 residues. CDR3 in DNA: TGTGCCAGCAGCGTAGAGGATAGCGGGGGACAAGAGACCCAGTACTTC. Amino acids: CASSVEDSGGQETQYF.

The chain recombines TRBV27 with TRBJ2-5, with a tentative D call TRBD1 (6 bases). CDR3 size: 14 residues. From germline, CDR1 is MNHEY and CDR2 SMNVEV (reference sequence). V was cut by 0 bases and J by 2 bases, with 7 bases left in between. CDR3 amino acids: CASSLSQGQETQYF. The DNA for the CDR3 is TGTGCCAGCAGTTTATCACAGGGTCAAGAGACCCAGTACTTC.

This chain connects TRBV4-2 to TRBJ1-1; 8 bases agree with TRBD1. The germline V gene encodes CDR1 LGHNA and CDR2 YNFKEQ. The CDR3 extends over 16 amino acids. V gave up 1 base and J gave up 3 bases; unmatched junction bases: 7. The CDR3 coding sequence is TGTGCCAGCAGCCAAGTCGCCAGGGGGCACGACACTGAAGCTTTCTTT. It specifies CASSQVARGHDTEAFF.

V gene TRBV2 combines with J gene TRBJ2-5, with TRBD2 identical over 12 bases. V lost 5 bases, J lost 4 bases, and 14 bases stayed unmatched. Germline V CDR1 and CDR2: SNHLY, FYNNEI. CDR3 length equals 18 residues. The CDR3 bases are TGTGCCAGCAGTTGGAGGCCTAGCGGGGGGGCGGGGTCAGAGACCCAGTACTTC. Amino acids: CASSWRPSGGAGSETQYF.

The chain carries TRBV6-1 and TRBJ1-1; the D is unclear. V lost 2 bases, J lost 11 bases, and 12 bases lay in between. Germline CDR1 is MNHNS and CDR2 is SASEGT. CDR3 size: 12 residues. The CDR3 reads CASSEFYVRAFF. The CDR3 DNA reads TGTGCCAGCAGTGAATTCTATGTGAGGGCTTTCTTT.

The chain employs TRBV27 and TRBJ2-7, with 7 positions matching TRBD1. The germline gives CDR1 MNHEY, CDR2 SMNVEV (reference sequence). The CDR3 consists of 17 residues. Losses at the gene ends were 1 base for V and 0 bases for J; bases not matched to a gene: 9. The CDR3 DNA follows: TGTGCCAGCAGTTTATTTGCCTCCAGGGGGAGCTCCTACGAGCAGTACTTC. This sequence encodes CASSLFASRGSSYEQYF.

The chain is built from TRBV30 and TRBJ1-1; 10 bases are a match to TRBD1. The CDR3 sequence is 15 residues long. J was trimmed by 1 base and V by 3 bases; bases with no gene match: 5. Germline-derived CDR1 and CDR2 are GTSNPN and SVGIG (reference sequence). This CDR3 reads CAWSRQGASNTEAFF. The CDR3 DNA is TGTGCCTGGAGCCGACAGGGGGCCTCGAACACTGAAGCTTTCTTT.

The chain uses TRBV13 and TRBJ2-3; D may be TRBD2 (5 bases). Germline V lookup: CDR1 PRHDT, CDR2 FYEKMQ (reference sequence). The ends were cut back, 5 bases at V and 9 bases at J, with 15 bases in the middle. CDR3 length: 13 residues. The CDR3 DNA is TGTGCCAGCAGCCCAGCGGTGGTGGGGACGCAGTATTTT. Translation gives CASSPAVVGTQYF. The whole variable domain, filled in from reference TRBV13 and TRBJ2-3, reads AAGVIQSPRHLIKEKRETATLKCYPIPRHDTVYWYQQGPGQDPQFLISFYEKMQSDKGSIPDRFSAQQFSDYHSELNMSSLELGDSALYFCASSPAVVGTQYFGPGTRLTVL.

The chain recombines TRBV5-4 with TRBJ1-6; 7 nucleotides align to TRBD1. Germline CDR1 reads SGHNT; CDR2 reads YYREEE (reference sequence). CDR3 length: 14 amino acids. With 0 bases clipped from V and 10 bases from J, the junction kept 4 bases outside the gene matches. The DNA of the CDR3 is TGTGCCAGCAGCTTGGAGGGGGCCAGGTCACCCCTCCACTTT. Its protein product is CASSLEGARSPLHF.

The chain links TRBV27 to TRBJ1-1; possibly TRBD1 for D (5 bases). The CDR3 loop spans 14 amino acids. Germline loops: CDR1 MNHEY, CDR2 SMNVEV (reference sequence). Trimming took off 3 bases at V and 4 bases at J, with 12 bases between the two ends. CDR3 coding DNA: TGTGCCAGCAGTTTCGTTAGGGGATCCACTGAAGCTTTCTTT. Its protein is CASSFVRGSTEAFF.

This chain connects TRBV18 to TRBJ2-5; 8 bases line up with TRBD1. Germline CDR1 is KGHSH and CDR2 is LQKENI. The junction had 3 bases not matched to a gene; V was cut back by 4 bases and J by 5 bases. The CDR3 has 13 residues. CDR3 coding DNA: TGTGCCAGCTCACACAGGGGGGACGAGACCCAGTACTTC. Translating it yields CASSHRGDETQYF. The whole variable domain, remainder taken from reference TRBV18 and TRBJ2-5, is NAGVMQNPRHLVRRRGQEARLRCSPMKGHSHVYWYRQLPEEGLKFMVYLQKENIIDESGMPKERFSAEFPKEGPSILRIQQVVRGDSAAYFCASSHRGDETQYFGPGTRLLVL.

The chain carries TRBV7-8 and TRBJ2-7, with 7 positions matching TRBD2. CDR3 length: 12 amino acids. Germline values: CDR1 SGHVS, CDR2 FQNEAQ. The V and J ends lost 11 bases and 6 bases, in that order; junction bases with no gene match: 10. Here the CDR3 reads CASASGLLEQYF. CDR3 bases: TGTGCCTCTGCTAGCGGCCTCCTCGAGCAGTACTTC.

The chain employs TRBV5-1 and TRBJ2-7; 7 positions match TRBD2. This CDR3 comprises 12 residues. In germline, CDR1 is SGHRS, CDR2 YFSETQ. V lost 1 base and J lost 5; bases outside the gene matches: 0. The DNA for the CDR3 is TGCGCCAGCAGCTTGCGGGGGGACGAGCAGTACTTC. This sequence encodes CASSLRGDEQYF.

The rearrangement uses TRBV2 and TRBJ2-1; 11 bases fit TRBD1. The length of the CDR3 is 14 residues. CDR1 and CDR2 (germline): SNHLY, FYNNEI. Unmatched junction bases numbered 6, after V lost 5 bases and J lost 9 bases. The CDR3 nucleotides are TGTGCCAGCAGTTCGGACAGGGGGCATAGTGAGCAGTTCTTC. It translates to CASSSDRGHSEQFF.

This chain joins TRBV5-4 and TRBJ2-1; 8 nucleotides match TRBD1. This CDR3 is built from 15 residues. Germline V lookup: CDR1 SGHNT, CDR2 YYREEE (reference sequence). J was trimmed by 3 bases and V by 0 bases; bases with no gene match: 2. The CDR3 nucleotides read TGTGCCAGCAGCTTGGACAGGGGGGACTACAATGAGCAGTTCTTC. Its protein product is CASSLDRGDYNEQFF. Using reference TRBV5-4 and TRBJ2-1 for the parts outside the CDR3, the full variable domain is ETGVTQSPTHLIKTRGQQVTLRCSSQSGHNTVSWYQQALGQGPQFIFQYYREEENGRGNFPPRFSGLQFPNYSSELNVNALELDDSALYLCASSLDRGDYNEQFFGPGTRLTVL.

This clone was counted once. The CDR3 is CASSLFADKSYEQYF. The CDR3 region has the DNA TGTGCCAGCAGCTTGTTCGCGGACAAATCCTACGAGCAGTACTTC. The chain combines TRBV5-8 with TRBJ2-7; D might be TRBD1 (5 bases). Trimming cost V 1 base and J 1 base, with 12 bases left between them. The V gene's germline CDR1 is SGHTS and CDR2 YDEGEE. The CDR3 length is 15 residues.

The chain is built from TRBV2 and TRBJ1-1; D is ambiguous. Germline CDR1 is SNHLY and CDR2 is FYNNEI. V lost 4 bases and J lost 0, with 3 bases in between. This CDR3 is built from 12 residues. CDR3: CASSVMNTEAFF. The CDR3 DNA is TGTGCCAGCAGTGTAATGAACACTGAAGCTTTCTTT.

This clone occurred once. CDR3 nucleotides: TGTGCCACCAGCGCCTCACAGGGCTACGAGCAGTACTTC. This codes for CATSASQGYEQYF. The chain couples TRBV15 to TRBJ2-7, with a weak D call TRBD1 (6 bases). The ends were cut back, 5 bases at V and 3 bases at J, with 11 bases in the middle. In germline, CDR1 is LNHNV, CDR2 YYDKDF (reference sequence). CDR3 size: 13 residues. Combining the CDR3 with reference TRBV15 and TRBJ2-7 gives the whole variable domain DAMVIQNPRYQVTQFGKPVTLSCSQTLNHNVMYWYQQKSSQAPKLLFHYYDKDFNNEADTPDNFQSRRPNTSFCFLDIRSPGLGDTAMYLCATSASQGYEQYFGPGTRLTVT.

The chain couples TRBV30 to TRBJ1-2; D is undetermined. CDR3 length: 10 residues. Germline loops: CDR1 GTSNPN, CDR2 SVGIG (reference sequence). V was pared by 1 base and J by 13 bases, with 10 bases between. CDR3 residues: CAWSEGGTTF. CDR3 bases: TGTGCCTGGAGTGAGGGAGGTACCACCTTC. The full variable domain, rest sourced from reference TRBV30 and TRBJ1-2, is SQTIHQWPATLVQPVGSPLSLECTVEGTSNPNLYWYRQAAGRGLQLLFYSVGIGQISSEVPQNLSASRPQDRQFILSSKKLLLSDSGFYLCAWSEGGTTFGSGTRLTVV.

The V call is TRBV30, the J call TRBJ1-5, with D possibly TRBD1 on 5 matching bases. The CDR3 consists of 15 residues. Germline assignment: CDR1 GTSNPN and CDR2 SVGIG (reference sequence). V shed 2 bases and J shed 2 bases, with 13 bases lying between them. The CDR3 nucleotides are TGTGCCTGGAGTACCGGGGGTTTCGGCAATCAGCCCCAGCATTTT. Its translation is CAWSTGGFGNQPQHF.

V is TRBV6-5 and J is TRBJ2-3; no clear D. The CDR3 sequence is 11 residues long. V dropped 6 bases and J dropped 4 bases, with 5 bases sitting between them. Germline lookup yields CDR1 MNHEY and CDR2 SVGAGI. CDR3 in DNA: TGTGCCAGCAGCCTCGCAGATACGCAGTATTTT. It yields the protein CASSLADTQYF.

The V and J genes are TRBV4-1 and TRBJ1-2; TRBD1 agrees at 7 bases. The CDR3 is 15 amino acids. V trimming: 4 bases; J trimming: 5 bases; junction bases outside the gene matches: 10. Germline V gene lookup returns CDR1 MGHRA and CDR2 YSYEKL. The DNA of the CDR3 is TGCGCCAGCAGCCCACCCGTCAGGGGGAGGTATGGCTACACCTTC. The encoded protein is CASSPPVRGRYGYTF.

This clone has a single count. This chain joins TRBV6-4 and TRBJ1-2, with 8 bases aligning to TRBD1. Germline assignment: CDR1 MRHNA and CDR2 SNTAGT. Trimming took 6 bases from V and 2 from J; bases not matched to a gene: 2. This CDR3 is 13 amino acids long. The CDR3 loop is CASSRTGNYGYTF. CDR3 nucleotide sequence: TGTGCCAGCAGCAGGACAGGGAACTATGGCTACACCTTC.

The chain combines TRBV9 with TRBJ2-7; 10 nucleotides align to TRBD1. V gave up 0 bases and J gave up 4 bases; unmatched junction bases: 4. The CDR3 runs to 15 residues. CDR1 SGDLS and CDR2 YYNGEE come from the germline V gene. For the CDR3, the DNA is TGTGCCAGCAGCGTAGAAGGGACAGGGGCTTACGAGCAGTACTTC. Protein product: CASSVEGTGAYEQYF.

The chain uses TRBV2 and TRBJ2-6, with 8 bases aligning to TRBD1. V trimming: 3 bases; J trimming: 0 bases; junction bases outside the gene matches: 7. The V gene's germline CDR1 is SNHLY and CDR2 FYNNEI. This CDR3 has 18 residues. The CDR3 nucleotides read TGTGCCAGCAGTGACGCCCGACAGGGGAGCTCTGGGGCCAACGTCCTGACTTTC. Its translation: CASSDARQGSSGANVLTF.

The chain employs TRBV5-5 and TRBJ2-3; the match to TRBD2 covers 9 bases. There are 13 residues in the CDR3. Looked up from germline, CDR1 is SGHKS and CDR2 is YYEKEE (reference sequence). Germline trimming cut 2 bases from V and 6 bases from J; bases unmatched to any gene: 1. CDR3 protein: CASSFAGGDTQYF. CDR3 nucleotide sequence: TGTGCCAGCAGCTTCGCGGGGGGGGATACGCAGTATTTT.